The 14 T cell receptor beta chains below were found in one sample sequenced in a study of blood T cells in healthy people across ages. Primers used in a second PCR of about 6 to 11 cycles were a sample-barcoded 5' primer and a J-beta primer mix. A single record per CDR3 protein comes from TCRdb applying MiXCR to the 5' RACE reads. This table holds 1.5 million to 1.9 million distinct CDR3 sequences, approximately 43% found once. Sequencing used blood. Receptor source: a woman aged 18-30 years in good health.

The V call is TRBV11-2, the J call TRBJ2-3, with D tentatively TRBD1 (5 bases). Germline CDR1 is SGHAT and CDR2 is FQNNGV. V lost 3 bases, J lost 4 bases, and 14 bases lay in between. This CDR3 has 15 residues. CDR3 nucleotides: TGTGCCAGCAGCTTTTCCCGGCAGGGTGCAGATACGCAGTATTTT. This codes for CASSFSRQGADTQYF.

V gene TRBV6-5 combines with J gene TRBJ1-1; D might be TRBD1 (5 bases). V lost 11 bases to trimming and J lost 2 bases, with 12 bases between them. This CDR3 region has 12 residues. Germline V gene lookup returns CDR1 MNHEY and CDR2 SVGAGI. The CDR3 DNA reads TGTGCCGGCCGGAGGGGTAACACTGAAGCTTTCTTT. Protein sequence: CAGRRGNTEAFF.

The gene calls are TRBV5-6 and TRBJ1-5, with a tentative D call TRBD1 (6 bases). Germline loops: CDR1 SGHDT, CDR2 YYEEEE. The CDR3 spans 16 residues. The germline V and J ends were trimmed by 0 bases and 0 bases, with 10 bases remaining between them. The CDR3 reads CASSLGPGASNQPQHF. The CDR3 bases are TGTGCCAGCAGCTTGGGGCCAGGGGCTAGCAATCAGCCCCAGCATTTT.

The chain is built from TRBV28 and TRBJ2-1; D is possibly TRBD2 (5 bases). With the DNA end fitting TRBJ2-7 better, the J assignment may be wrong. The CDR3 is made up of 16 amino acids. Germline loops: CDR1 MDHEN, CDR2 SYDVKM. In DNA, the CDR3 is TGTGCCAGCAGTTACAGCGGTGCCTTTGACTACAATGAGCAGTACTTC. Translated: CASSYSGAFDYNEQYF.

This rearrangement joins TRBV25-1 to TRBJ1-2; D is uncertain. The CDR3 totals 11 residues. Trimming shortened V by 7 bases and J by 5 bases, and 8 bases separated the two germline ends. The V gene's germline CDR1 is MGHDK and CDR2 SYGVNS. CDR3 coding DNA: TGTGCCAGCACATCAGGTTATGGCTACACCTTC. This gives the protein CASTSGYGYTF.

The chain joins TRBV7-9 to TRBJ1-4; tentative D call: TRBD1 (5 bases). The germline V and J ends were trimmed by 0 bases and 0 bases, with 14 bases remaining between them. Germline V gives CDR1 SEHNR, CDR2 FQNEAQ (reference sequence). The CDR3 covers 18 residues. As DNA, the CDR3 is TGTGCCAGCAGCTTAGCGCCAGGGACTACAGCAACTAATGAAAAACTGTTTTTT. Its translation: CASSLAPGTTATNEKLFF.

This clonotype showed up just a few times. The CDR3 coding sequence is TGTGCCAGCAGCTTCCAGGGGCAGAGCGCAGATACGCAGTATTTT. Its translation is CASSFQGQSADTQYF. This chain connects TRBV7-9 to TRBJ2-3; the D gene is possibly TRBD1 (6 bases). The CDR3 runs 15 residues. In germline, CDR1 is SEHNR, CDR2 FQNEAQ (reference sequence). The germline V and J ends were trimmed by 3 bases and 4 bases, with 14 bases remaining between them.

The genes are TRBV6-2 or TRBV6-3 and TRBJ2-7; the D is unclear. Trimming stripped 2 bases from V and 9 bases from J, with 14 bases between. CDR1 and CDR2 (germline): MNHEY, SVGEGT. This CDR3 region has 13 residues. The CDR3 sequence is CASSYRGYQAQYF. DNA of the CDR3: TGTGCCAGCAGTTACAGAGGTTACCAGGCGCAGTACTTC.

The chain uses TRBV29-1 and TRBJ1-2, with D uncertain. The germline gives CDR1 SQVTM, CDR2 ANQGSEA. V was shortened by 0 bases and J by 8 bases, with 7 bases between the two germline ends. CDR3 size: 11 residues. The CDR3 loop reads CSVEDQLGYTF. In DNA form, the CDR3 reads TGCAGCGTTGAAGATCAGCTGGGCTACACCTTC.

This chain uses TRBV18 with TRBJ2-7, with unresolved D. The V gene's germline CDR1 is KGHSH and CDR2 LQKENI. V dropped 3 bases and J dropped 0 bases, with 12 bases sitting between them. This CDR3 comprises 15 residues. CDR3 protein: CASSPRAESSYEQYF. The CDR3 coding sequence is TGTGCCAGCTCACCCCGCGCCGAGAGCTCCTACGAGCAGTACTTC.

This clonotype was seen a handful of times. The chain couples TRBV7-3 to TRBJ2-5; 8 bases match TRBD2. This CDR3 is built from 15 residues. Germline values: CDR1 SGHTA, CDR2 FQGTGA. V was pared by 2 bases and J by 11 bases, with 13 bases of the junction left unmatched. The CDR3 region is CASSLSGGTMEEQYF. The CDR3 coding sequence is TGTGCCAGCAGCTTATCGGGGGGGACGATGGAGGAGCAGTACTTC.

Here the CDR3 reads CAAKLTSGEIEQFF. DNA for the CDR3: TGTGCCGCAAAGCTGACTAGCGGGGAGATTGAGCAGTTCTTC. V and J are TRBV6-1 and TRBJ2-1; 11 bases match TRBD2. The V gene end was trimmed by 11 bases and the J gene end by 9 bases; junction bases not matched to a gene: 12. There are 14 residues in the CDR3. Germline V lookup: CDR1 MNHNS, CDR2 SASEGT.

This clonotype was counted only a few times. J is TRBJ2-1 and V is TRBV15, with D possibly TRBD2 on 6 matching bases. Between the trimmed V and J ends, which lost 1 base and 9 bases, there was a span of 13 bases. Germline V gene lookup returns CDR1 LNHNV and CDR2 YYDKDF (reference sequence). This CDR3 is 14 amino acids long. CDR3 in amino acids: CATSRGEAGSEQFF. In nucleotides, the CDR3 is TGTGCCACCAGCAGAGGTGAGGCGGGAAGTGAGCAGTTCTTC.

V and J are TRBV6-6 and TRBJ1-5; D gene ambiguous. Germline CDR1 and CDR2: MNHNY and SVGAGI (reference sequence). The CDR3 runs 11 residues. V shed 7 bases and J shed 9 bases, with 10 bases lying between them. CDR3 region: CASIQWVPQHF. In nucleotides, the CDR3 is TGTGCCAGCATCCAGTGGGTGCCCCAGCATTTT.